The 32 T cell receptor beta chains in this list originate from one sample, sequenced in a study of pediatric ulcerative colitis. Repertoires were generated with immunoSEQ multiplex PCR, while TCRdb's copy carries only in-frame clones and drops some. The sample carries about 64,000 clones, less than 90% recorded once. What was sequenced was blood. These receptors all come from a boy younger than 18 with severe ulcerative colitis.

The chain combines TRBV2 with TRBJ2-5; TRBD2 agrees at 12 bases. V dropped 0 bases and J dropped 3; count of bases not matched to a gene: 11. The CDR3 runs 19 residues. Germline V CDR1 and CDR2: SNHLY, FYNNEI. Here the CDR3 reads CASSEAYPSGRAREETQYF. Here the CDR3 DNA reads TGTGCCAGCAGTGAAGCATATCCTAGCGGGAGGGCCCGGGAAGAGACCCAGTACTTC.

The chain carries TRBV5-1 and TRBJ2-5, with TRBD1 matching over 7 bases. CDR3 length equals 13 residues. With 4 bases clipped from V and 3 bases from J, the junction kept 3 bases outside the gene matches. CDR1 and CDR2 (germline): SGHRS, YFSETQ. The CDR3 region has the DNA TGCGCCAGCAGCCAAGGACAGGAAGAGACCCAGTACTTC. The encoded protein is CASSQGQEETQYF.

The genes are TRBV5-1 and TRBJ1-2, with TRBD1 identical over 8 bases. V lost 4 bases, J lost 3 bases, and 11 bases stayed unmatched. This CDR3 has 16 amino acids. The germline gives CDR1 SGHRS, CDR2 YFSETQ. The CDR3 loop is CASSDRLGQGYYGYTF. The CDR3 region has the DNA TGCGCCAGCAGCGACCGACTCGGACAGGGATACTATGGCTACACCTTC. Drawing the rest from reference TRBV5-1 and TRBJ1-2, the complete variable domain is KAGVTQTPRYLIKTRGQQVTLSCSPISGHRSVSWYQQTPGQGLQFLFEYFSETQRNKGNFPGRFSGRQFSNSRSEMNVSTLELGDSALYLCASSDRLGQGYYGYTFGSGTRLTVV.

The CDR3 DNA is TGTGCCAGCAGCTTAGCGCGGGCGGGAGGGTACAATGAGCAGTTCTTC. Amino acid sequence: CASSLARAGGYNEQFF. The chain employs TRBV7-9 and TRBJ2-1; 9 bases line up with TRBD2. The CDR3 has 16 amino acids. Trimming took 0 bases from V and 4 from J; bases not matched to a gene: 4. The germline gives CDR1 SEHNR, CDR2 FQNEAQ (reference sequence).

The chain couples TRBV11-3 to TRBJ2-1, with D perhaps matching TRBD1 (6 bases). V dropped 3 bases and J dropped 8 bases, with 17 bases sitting between them. Germline V lookup: CDR1 SGHNT, CDR2 YENEEA. CDR3 length: 15 residues. In DNA, the CDR3 is TGTGCCAGCAGCTTGGGGGCCTATGGCAACGATGAGCAGTTCTTC. Protein sequence: CASSLGAYGNDEQFF. The full variable domain, its missing parts supplied by reference TRBV11-3 and TRBJ2-1, is EAGVVQSPRYKIIEKKQPVAFWCNPISGHNTLYWYLQNLGQGPELLIRYENEEAVDDSQLPKDRFSAERLKGVDSTLKIQPAELGDSAVYLCASSLGAYGNDEQFFGPGTRLTVL.

This sequence joins TRBV4-1 and TRBJ2-1, with a possible D match to TRBD2 (6 bases). The CDR3 is made up of 15 amino acids. Germline V gives CDR1 MGHRA, CDR2 YSYEKL. V was shortened by 0 bases and J by 0 bases, with 6 bases between the two germline ends. CDR3 protein: CASSQDGSSYNEQFF. In DNA form, the CDR3 reads TGCGCCAGCAGCCAAGACGGGAGCTCCTACAATGAGCAGTTCTTC.

The gene calls are TRBV29-1 and TRBJ2-3, with D perhaps matching TRBD1 or TRBD2 (5 bases each). CDR3 length: 14 residues. V gave up 4 bases and J gave up 2 bases, with 13 bases separating them. Germline values: CDR1 SQVTM, CDR2 ANQGSEA. The CDR3 DNA reads TGCAGCGTTGGGTCCAGGGACCCCACAGATACGCAGTATTTT. Its translation is CSVGSRDPTDTQYF.

The chain is built from TRBV7-4 and TRBJ1-2; D remains ambiguous. V was pared by 3 bases and J by 6 bases, with 14 bases between. In germline, CDR1 is SGHVT, CDR2 SQSDAQ. CDR3 length equals 14 residues. The CDR3 DNA sequence: TGTGCCAGCAGCTTCTCCCTGTCAGGCGATGGCTACACCTTC. Translated, it gives CASSFSLSGDGYTF.

This rearrangement joins TRBV7-9 to TRBJ2-3; 9 nucleotides line up with TRBD2. Germline CDR1 SEHNR, CDR2 FQNEAQ (reference sequence). V shed 2 bases and J 5 bases; nucleotides not matched to a gene: 5. This CDR3 contains 15 residues. CDR3 nucleotides: TGTGCCAGCAGCTTACGGCGGGAGGGAGTAGATACGCAGTATTTT. Its protein product is CASSLRREGVDTQYF.

J is TRBJ2-1 and V is TRBV20-1; D is unresolved. Germline V gives CDR1 DFQATT, CDR2 SNEGSKA (reference sequence). V was clipped by 3 bases and J by 5 bases, with 5 bases between them. The CDR3 spans 11 residues. The chain's CDR3 is CSASKDNEQFF. As DNA, the CDR3 is TGCAGTGCTAGTAAAGACAATGAGCAGTTCTTC.

The chain recombines TRBV7-2 with TRBJ2-5, with 12 bases aligning to TRBD2. This CDR3 spans 14 amino acids. V gave up 4 bases and J gave up 5 bases; unmatched junction bases: 2. Germline assignment: CDR1 SGHTA and CDR2 FQGNSA. CDR3 sequence: CASSSSGRGETQYF. CDR3 nucleotides: TGTGCCAGCAGCTCTAGCGGGAGGGGGGAGACCCAGTACTTC.

This chain joins TRBV4-1 and TRBJ1-1, with TRBD1 as a possible D gene (5 bases). Germline lookup yields CDR1 MGHRA and CDR2 YSYEKL. Trimming took off 1 base at V and 3 bases at J, with 12 bases between the two ends. The CDR3 spans 15 residues. Here the CDR3 DNA reads TGCGCCAGCAGCCAAGTGGGGGGTGAGGACACTGAAGCTTTCTTT. Protein sequence: CASSQVGGEDTEAFF.

This chain joins TRBV10-3 and TRBJ1-2; 7 bases fit TRBD1. The V segment lost 8 bases and the J segment 0 bases; nucleotides outside the gene matches: 15. The CDR3 has 17 residues. CDR1 and CDR2 (germline): ENHRY, SYGVKD. The CDR3 region has the DNA TGTGCCATCGGTCTGATGGTCAGGGGGGCCTCTAACTATGGCTACACCTTC. It specifies CAIGLMVRGASNYGYTF.

CDR3 loop: CASSPDRTGEQYF. Here the CDR3 DNA reads TGTGCCAGCTCACCAGACAGAACAGGCGAGCAGTACTTC. The chain recombines TRBV18 with TRBJ2-7; a weak D match, TRBD1 (5 bases). Germline CDR1 KGHSH, CDR2 LQKENI. The CDR3 is made up of 13 amino acids. The germline V and J ends were trimmed by 2 bases and 6 bases, with 11 bases remaining between them.

The DNA for the CDR3 is TGCGCCAGCAGCCGAGATGGGATACTCAATGAGCAGTTCTTC. Protein: CASSRDGILNEQFF. The chain recombines TRBV4-1 with TRBJ2-1; D is unclear. Germline lookup yields CDR1 MGHRA and CDR2 YSYEKL. This CDR3 has 14 amino acids. Trimming shortened V by 4 bases and J by 6 bases, and 13 bases separated the two germline ends.

The gene calls are TRBV10-3 and TRBJ2-3, with D unresolved. From germline, CDR1 is ENHRY and CDR2 SYGVKD. This CDR3 contains 15 residues. V lost 4 bases and J lost 0, with 11 bases in between. CDR3 in amino acids: CAISASTSSTDTQYF. DNA of the CDR3: TGTGCCATCAGTGCCTCCACTTCTAGCACAGATACGCAGTATTTT.

The rearrangement links TRBV19 to TRBJ1-5; D uncertain. V was trimmed by 0 bases and J by 5 bases, leaving 11 bases between them. The CDR3 contains 15 residues. Germline V gene sequence: CDR1 LNHDA, CDR2 SQIVND (reference sequence). CDR3 protein: CASSIDPQNYQPQHF. The CDR3 region has the DNA TGTGCCAGTAGTATAGATCCCCAGAACTATCAGCCCCAGCATTTT.

The chain carries TRBV29-1 and TRBJ2-1; TRBD2 matches 10 bases. Germline V gives CDR1 SQVTM, CDR2 ANQGSEA. The CDR3 is made up of 17 amino acids. Trimming cost V 7 bases and J 5 bases; bases outside gene matches: 17. DNA for the CDR3: TGCAGCGCCTCACCCTACTTAGCGGGAGGCGGGGACAATGAGCAGTTCTTC. Protein: CSASPYLAGGGDNEQFF.

The table lists this clone with a count of one. The chain joins TRBV5-4 to TRBJ2-5; D possibly corresponds to TRBD2 (5 bases). The CDR3 spans 15 residues. The ends were cut back, 2 bases at V and 3 bases at J, with 14 bases in the middle. CDR1 is SGHNT and CDR2 is YYREEE in the germline V gene (reference sequence). In DNA form, the CDR3 reads TGTGCCAGCAGCTTCTCTGAGGAGCGGAAAGAGACCCAGTACTTC. As protein: CASSFSEERKETQYF.

The chain joins TRBV4-1 to TRBJ1-2; D unresolved. This CDR3 contains 15 residues. Germline V CDR1 and CDR2: MGHRA, YSYEKL. The V and J ends lost 3 bases and 2 bases respectively, with 13 bases between them. For the CDR3, the DNA is TGCGCCAGCAGCCAGGAACCCGGGGTCAACTATGGCTACACCTTC. This sequence encodes CASSQEPGVNYGYTF.

This clone was counted a single time. This chain joins TRBV11-1 and TRBJ1-3; 8 bases are a match to TRBD1. Germline V gene lookup returns CDR1 SGHAT and CDR2 FQDESV (reference sequence). V gave up 5 bases and J gave up 0 bases; unmatched junction bases: 6. The CDR3 is 16 amino acids. CDR3 sequence (DNA): TGTGCCAGCAGCCGGGGACAGGCAATCTCTGGAAACACCATATATTTT. Its protein product is CASSRGQAISGNTIYF.

The CDR3 region has the DNA TGCGCCAGCAGTGAGGGGGGGGCCCCTCTCCCCAATGAGCAGTTCTTC. Translation gives CASSEGGAPLPNEQFF. V gene TRBV10-2 combines with J gene TRBJ2-1; D perhaps matches TRBD2 (7 bases). V was clipped by 2 bases and J by 6 bases, with 17 bases between them. The germline gives CDR1 WSHSY, CDR2 SAAADI. CDR3 size: 16 residues.

The V gene is TRBV19, the J gene TRBJ2-2; no firm D call. This CDR3 has 16 amino acids. Germline V lookup: CDR1 LNHDA, CDR2 SQIVND (reference sequence). Trimming left V 7 bases short and J 6 bases short, with 21 bases between. The CDR3 sequence is CASTEMGYGYAGELFF. CDR3 nucleotides: TGTGCCAGTACCGAAATGGGGTATGGGTATGCCGGGGAGCTGTTTTTT.

The chain joins TRBV4-2 to TRBJ2-1; D remains ambiguous. V shed 1 base and J shed 2 bases, with 9 bases lying between them. CDR3 length equals 15 residues. The germline CDR1 and CDR2 sequences are LGHNA and YNFKEQ. In DNA, the CDR3 is TGTGCCAGCAGCCAAGGGGTAGAAACCTACAATGAGCAGTTCTTC. Translated, it gives CASSQGVETYNEQFF.

A single count supports this clone. The chain joins TRBV6-1 to TRBJ1-2; no clear D. This CDR3 has 14 amino acids. The V and J ends lost 6 bases and 3 bases respectively, with 14 bases between them. Germline CDR1 and CDR2: MNHNS and SASEGT. This CDR3 is CASSGDDVYYGYTF. The CDR3 DNA follows: TGTGCCAGCAGCGGAGATGATGTCTACTATGGCTACACCTTC.

The chain uses TRBV2 and TRBJ2-1, with D possibly matching TRBD2 (5 bases). The V gene lost 11 bases and the J gene lost 4 bases, with 18 bases spanning the gap. The germline CDR1 and CDR2 sequences are SNHLY and FYNNEI. The CDR3 has 14 residues. Here the CDR3 reads CAVRARQTYNEQFF. CDR3 in DNA: TGTGCCGTGCGGGCGCGGCAGACGTACAATGAGCAGTTCTTC.

The chain combines TRBV9 with TRBJ1-3; D remains unclear. V lost 4 bases and J 0 bases, leaving 17 bases between the germline ends. CDR1 and CDR2 from the germline V gene are SGDLS and YYNGEE. The CDR3 spans 17 residues. CDR3 sequence: CASSTHRGGFSGNTIYF. DNA of the CDR3: TGTGCCAGCAGCACACATCGGGGAGGTTTCTCTGGAAACACCATATATTTT.

V usage is TRBV6-5 and J usage is TRBJ2-4; 7 positions match TRBD2. CDR1 is MNHEY, CDR2 SVGAGI, per germline. The CDR3 sequence is 15 residues long. The trim removed 0 bases at V and 8 bases at J, leaving 7 bases unmatched. The CDR3 region has the DNA TGTGCCAGCAGTTACTCGGGGCGGGAGACCGACATTCAGTACTTC. Translated: CASSYSGRETDIQYF.

The chain carries TRBV7-8 and TRBJ1-4; no reliable D call. Trimming cost V 1 base and J 2 bases, with 8 bases left between them. This CDR3 is 15 amino acids long. Germline CDR1 and CDR2: SGHVS and FQNEAQ. CDR3 protein: CASSLEGYTNEKLFF. The CDR3 DNA follows: TGTGCCAGCAGCTTAGAAGGGTATACTAATGAAAAACTGTTTTTT.

V usage is TRBV10-1 and J usage is TRBJ2-2; 11 bases are a match to TRBD1. V shed 9 bases and J 4 bases; nucleotides not matched to a gene: 4. The CDR3 is made up of 14 amino acids. CDR1 WNHNN and CDR2 SYGVQD come from the germline V gene (reference sequence). The CDR3 loop reads CASTGTGGTGELFF. CDR3 DNA: TGCGCCAGTACCGGGACAGGGGGCACCGGGGAGCTGTTTTTT.

The chain joins TRBV7-2 to TRBJ2-1; a weak D match, TRBD2 (6 bases). CDR1 is SGHTA and CDR2 is FQGNSA in the germline V gene. The CDR3 covers 15 residues. Trimming cost V 3 bases and J 4 bases, with 13 bases left between them. This CDR3 reads CASSFSGLLYNEQFF. CDR3 in DNA: TGTGCCAGCAGCTTCTCGGGACTCCTTTACAATGAGCAGTTCTTC.

The V gene is TRBV20-1, the J gene TRBJ2-7; D not certain. The CDR3 totals 11 residues. Between the trimmed V and J ends, which lost 6 bases and 4 bases, there was a span of 10 bases. The germline CDR1 and CDR2 sequences are DFQATT and SNEGSKA (reference sequence). CDR3 coding DNA: TGCAGTGCAAAAGAACTGTACGAGCAGTACTTC. Protein product: CSAKELYEQYF.